The clone carrying this TCR beta chain has just a few counts. As yet, its antigen is unknown. Amplified regions were TCR beta CDR3 sequences from RNA transcripts. HTBI primers were the set used in a first-round RT-PCR of the TCR CDR3. TCRdb processed the multiplex PCR reads anew with MiXCR; each CDR3 protein has one entry. Seen here are around 450,000 distinct CDR3 sequences, 15% to 18% observed once, and the top ten hold approximately 14%. Graves' hyperthyroidism qualified as stable when ophthalmopathy did not progress within 18 months. Patients aged 18 to 65 with hyperthyroidism were newly diagnosed, with duration under 2 months. The PBMCs were taken from more than 8 ml of fresh peripheral blood. Germline lookup yields CDR1 SGDLS and CDR2 YYNGEE. V shed 2 bases and J 2 bases; nucleotides not matched to a gene: 8. The CDR3 runs to 16 residues. This record belongs to a study of T cells in Graves' hyperthyroidism and ophthalmopathy.

Study-wide findings and caveats: The model made its ophthalmopathy prediction, and onset followed a median about 6 months later.

This clonotype originated in a woman aged 18-29 years with Graves' hyperthyroidism. J is TRBJ2-5 and V is TRBV9; TRBD1 matches 8 bases. The material sequenced was blood. This CDR3 reads CASSVSGGYYQETQYF. The DNA for the CDR3 is TGTGCCAGCAGCGTCTCAGGGGGCTACTATCAAGAGACCCAGTACTTC.